The T cell receptor (beta chain) described here comes from a study of blood T cell repertoires in COVID-19. In the study's own analysis: Counts of nucleated cells, estimated from reference gene primer amplification, were obtained. Produced via immunoSEQ multiplex PCR; TCRdb's table is partial and in-frame only. The V and J calls and clone size were taken over from that table, and D and trimming were inferred from the DNA. The data show roughly 160,000 clones, about 86% seen once. CDR3 length equals 14 residues. CDR1 is MNHEY and CDR2 is SVGAGI in the germline V gene. V was clipped by 4 bases and J by 3 bases, with 11 bases between them.

Specimen: peripheral blood. This clonotype originated in a man aged 45-65 years with active or convalescent COVID-19. The chain joins TRBV6-5 to TRBJ2-3, with D tentatively TRBD2 (7 bases). The CDR3 reads CASSLGGQTDTQYF. As DNA, the CDR3 is TGTGCCAGCAGTTTGGGGGGGCAGACAGATACGCAGTATTTT.